This T cell receptor beta chain was recorded in a study of blood T cell repertoires in COVID-19. Study-wide context: COVID-19 samples collected from the United States, Italy and Spain covered acute and convalescent phases.

In the authors' methods: Reference gene primer amplification gave estimated nucleated cell counts. TCRdb's copy holds only in-frame clones and misses some; the assay was immunoSEQ multiplex PCR. That table furnishes V, J and clone size, whereas the DNA furnished D and trimming. The data hold around 270,000 clones, with 80% to 85% observed a single time. Seattle cases were enrolled at active infection and followed longitudinally. Germline CDR1 SGHTA, CDR2 FQGNSA. V shed 6 bases and J shed 4 bases, with 13 bases lying between them. The CDR3 has 14 residues. The chain recombines TRBV7-2 with TRBJ2-1, with D perhaps matching TRBD2 (5 bases). This TCR came from a person aged 70 to 79 with COVID-19, enrolled during active disease. The sequencing input was peripheral blood. The chain's CDR3 is CASSRAGSYNEQFF. CDR3 DNA: TGTGCCAGCAGTCGGGCGGGCTCTTACAATGAGCAGTTCTTC.